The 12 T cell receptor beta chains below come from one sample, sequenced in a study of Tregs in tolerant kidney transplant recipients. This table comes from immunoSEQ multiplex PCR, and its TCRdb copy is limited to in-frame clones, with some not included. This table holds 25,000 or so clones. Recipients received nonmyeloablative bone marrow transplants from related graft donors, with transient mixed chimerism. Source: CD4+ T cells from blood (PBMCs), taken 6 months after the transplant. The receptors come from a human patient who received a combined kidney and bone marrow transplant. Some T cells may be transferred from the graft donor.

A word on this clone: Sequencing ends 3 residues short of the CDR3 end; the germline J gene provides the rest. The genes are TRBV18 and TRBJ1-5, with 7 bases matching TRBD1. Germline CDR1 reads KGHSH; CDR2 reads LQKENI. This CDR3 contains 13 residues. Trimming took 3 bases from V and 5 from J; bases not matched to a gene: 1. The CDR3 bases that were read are TGTGCCAGCTCACCGGACAGGTATCAGCCC. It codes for CASSPDRYQP. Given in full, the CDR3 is CASSPDRYQPQHF.

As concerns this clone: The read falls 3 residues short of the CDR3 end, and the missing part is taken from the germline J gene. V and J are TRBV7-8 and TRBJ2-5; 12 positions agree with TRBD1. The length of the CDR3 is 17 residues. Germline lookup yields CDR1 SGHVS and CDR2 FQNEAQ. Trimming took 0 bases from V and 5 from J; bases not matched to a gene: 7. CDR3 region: CASSLAGGQGAGETQYF. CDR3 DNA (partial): TGTGCCAGCAGCTTAGCAGGGGGACAGGGGGCGGGGGAGACC.

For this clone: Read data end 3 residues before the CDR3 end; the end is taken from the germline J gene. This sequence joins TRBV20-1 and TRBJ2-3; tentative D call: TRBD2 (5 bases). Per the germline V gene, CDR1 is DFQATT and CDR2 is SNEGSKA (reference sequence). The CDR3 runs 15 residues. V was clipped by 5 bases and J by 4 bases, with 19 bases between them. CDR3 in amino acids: CSAPPLPPRADTQYF. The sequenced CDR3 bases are TGCAGTGCTCCCCCGCTTCCCCCGCGGGCAGATACG.

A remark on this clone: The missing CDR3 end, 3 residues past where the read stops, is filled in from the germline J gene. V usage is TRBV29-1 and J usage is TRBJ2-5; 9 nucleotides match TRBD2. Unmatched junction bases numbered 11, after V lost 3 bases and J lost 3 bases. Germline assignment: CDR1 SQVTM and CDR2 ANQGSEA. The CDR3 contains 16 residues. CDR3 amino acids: CSVEGRVAGEEETQYF. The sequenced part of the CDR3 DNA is TGCAGCGTTGAGGGTAGGGTAGCGGGAGAAGAAGAGACC.

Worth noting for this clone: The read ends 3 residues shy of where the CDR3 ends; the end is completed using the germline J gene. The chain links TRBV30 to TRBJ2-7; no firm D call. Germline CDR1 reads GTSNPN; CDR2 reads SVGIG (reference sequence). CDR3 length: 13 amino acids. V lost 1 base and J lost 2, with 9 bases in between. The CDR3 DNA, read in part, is TGTGCCTGGAGTGATCGGTTTACCTACGAG. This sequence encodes CAWSDRFTYE. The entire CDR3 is CAWSDRFTYEQYF.

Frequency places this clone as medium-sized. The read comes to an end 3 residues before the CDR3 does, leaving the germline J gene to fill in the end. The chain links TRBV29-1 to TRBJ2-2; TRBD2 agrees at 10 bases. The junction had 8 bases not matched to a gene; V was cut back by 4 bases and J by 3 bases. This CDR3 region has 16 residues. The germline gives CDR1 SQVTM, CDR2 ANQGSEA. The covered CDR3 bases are TGCAGCGTTGGGGCTAGCGGGAGAGAGGACACCGGGGAG. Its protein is CSVGASGREDTGE. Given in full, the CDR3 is CSVGASGREDTGELFF.

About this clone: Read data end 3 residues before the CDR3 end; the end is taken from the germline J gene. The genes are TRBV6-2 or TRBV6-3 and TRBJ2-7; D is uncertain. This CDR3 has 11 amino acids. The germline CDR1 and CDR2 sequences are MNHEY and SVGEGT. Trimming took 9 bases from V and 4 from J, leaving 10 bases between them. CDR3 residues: CASSRKYEQYF. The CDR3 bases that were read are TGTGCCAGTTCCAGGAAATACGAG.

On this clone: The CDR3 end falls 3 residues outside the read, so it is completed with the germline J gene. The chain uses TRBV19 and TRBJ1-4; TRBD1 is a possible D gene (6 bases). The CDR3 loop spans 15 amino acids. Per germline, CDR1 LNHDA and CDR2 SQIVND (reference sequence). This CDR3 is CASSIMGASPGELFF. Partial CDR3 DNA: TGTGCCAGTAGTATTATGGGGGCCTCCCCAGGGGAA.

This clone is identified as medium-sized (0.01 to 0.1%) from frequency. CDR3 DNA, as far as it was read: TGTGCCAGCTCGCAGACAAATGGGAACACTGAA. This sequence encodes CASSQTNGNTE. The whole CDR3 protein is CASSQTNGNTEAFF. This chain connects TRBV18 to TRBJ1-1; no reliable D call. The read stops 3 residues short of the end of the CDR3; the missing end is completed from the germline J gene. The V gene's germline CDR1 is KGHSH and CDR2 LQKENI. With 6 bases removed from V and 1 base from J, the gap between germline ends came to 12 bases. There are 14 residues in the CDR3.

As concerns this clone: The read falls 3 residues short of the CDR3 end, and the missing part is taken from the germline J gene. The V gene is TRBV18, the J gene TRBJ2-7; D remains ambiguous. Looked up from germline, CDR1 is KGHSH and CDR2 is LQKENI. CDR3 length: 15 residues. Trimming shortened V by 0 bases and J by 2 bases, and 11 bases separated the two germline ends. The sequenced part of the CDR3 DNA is TGTGCCAGCTCACCACCTTACAGAACAACCTACGAG. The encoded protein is CASSPPYRTTYE. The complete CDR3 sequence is CASSPPYRTTYEQYF.

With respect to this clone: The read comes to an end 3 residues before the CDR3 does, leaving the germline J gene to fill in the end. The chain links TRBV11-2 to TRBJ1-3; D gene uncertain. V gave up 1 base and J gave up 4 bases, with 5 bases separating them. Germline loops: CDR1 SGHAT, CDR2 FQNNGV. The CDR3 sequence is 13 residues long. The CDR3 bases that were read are TGTGCCAGCAGCTTAGCCTTGGGAAACACC. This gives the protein CASSLALGNT. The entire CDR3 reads CASSLALGNTIYF.

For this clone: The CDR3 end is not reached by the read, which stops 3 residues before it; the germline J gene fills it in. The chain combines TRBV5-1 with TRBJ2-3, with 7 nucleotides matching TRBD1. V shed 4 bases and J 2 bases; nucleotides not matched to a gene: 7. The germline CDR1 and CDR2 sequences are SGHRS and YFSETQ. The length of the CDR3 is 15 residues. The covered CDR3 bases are TGCGCCAGCAGCCAAGGGACAGCCTCCACAGATACG. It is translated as CASSQGTASTDT. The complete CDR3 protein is CASSQGTASTDTQYF.